This TCR beta chain is drawn from a study of technical replicates of blood from a handful of donors. The CDR3 length is 17 residues. Germline values: CDR1 MGHRA, CDR2 YSYEKL. V trimming: 2 bases; J trimming: 5 bases; junction bases outside the gene matches: 11. Here immunoSEQ multiplex PCR was the method, and the copy in TCRdb shows in-frame clones only, minus some. The data show more than 65,000 clones, with 95% to 98% seen just once and 0.3% to 0.35% held by the top ten. Sequencing was done on a sample of T cells isolated from PBMCs. The V gene is TRBV4-1, the J gene TRBJ2-1, with 8 nucleotides matching TRBD2. This TCR was sampled from a human donor in good health. The CDR3 DNA is TGCGCCAGCAGCCAATCGCGACTAGCGATGCTAAACAATGAGCAGTTCTTC. Its translation: CASSQSRLAMLNNEQFF.